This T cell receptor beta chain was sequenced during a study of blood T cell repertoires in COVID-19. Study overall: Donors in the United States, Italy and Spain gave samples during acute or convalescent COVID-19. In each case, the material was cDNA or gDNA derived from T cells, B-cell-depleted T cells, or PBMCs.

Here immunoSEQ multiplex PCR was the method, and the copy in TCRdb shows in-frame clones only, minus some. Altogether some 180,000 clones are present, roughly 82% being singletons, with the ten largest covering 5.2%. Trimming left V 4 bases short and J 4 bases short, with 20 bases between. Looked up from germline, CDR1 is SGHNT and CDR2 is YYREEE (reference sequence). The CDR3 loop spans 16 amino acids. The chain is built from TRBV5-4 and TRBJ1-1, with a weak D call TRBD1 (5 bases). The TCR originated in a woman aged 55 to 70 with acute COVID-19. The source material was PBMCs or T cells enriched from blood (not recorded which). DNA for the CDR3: TGTGCCAGCAGCCCCACGTATGGGGCCCCGGGCACTGAAGCTTTCTTT. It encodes CASSPTYGAPGTEAFF.